The 11 T cell receptor beta chains below come from one sample, sequenced in a study of T cells in women clearing cervical HPV infection. This table comes from immunoSEQ multiplex PCR, and its TCRdb copy is limited to in-frame clones, with some not included. Here the sample table reports 35,000 to 45,000 clones. Sequenced sample: blood buffy coat. The receptors shown here come from a woman between 18 and 70 years old with a cervical HPV16 infection that either progressed to CIN3+ or cleared (not recorded which).

About this clone: The read terminates 3 residues before the CDR3 end, so the remaining end is supplied by the germline J gene. The chain couples TRBV2 to TRBJ2-5; D call uncertain. The CDR3 extends over 16 amino acids. Trimming removed 2 bases at V and 2 bases at J, with 15 bases between. In germline, CDR1 is SNHLY, CDR2 FYNNEI. The part of the CDR3 DNA that was read is TGTGCCAGCAGTGAACCCCGACTCCTGAAACAAGAGACC. Translated: CASSEPRLLKQET. The CDR3 in full is CASSEPRLLKQETQYF.

A remark on this clone: The CDR3 end is not reached by the read, which stops 3 residues before it; the germline J gene fills it in. The rearrangement joins TRBV19 to TRBJ2-1; TRBD2 matches at 13 bases. Trimming at V came to 4 bases and at J to 6 bases, leaving 12 bases not matched to a gene. Germline V CDR1 and CDR2: LNHDA, SQIVND (reference sequence). The CDR3 spans 18 residues. The sequenced CDR3 bases are TGTGCCAGTAGTAGCTCCACTAGCGGGAGGGCGGTAGCCAATGAG. It codes for CASSSSTSGRAVANE. The entire CDR3 protein is CASSSSTSGRAVANEQFF.

Points on this clone: The read ends 3 residues before the CDR3 terminus; that terminus is restored from the germline J gene. This chain connects TRBV7-3 to TRBJ2-3; 10 nucleotides agree with TRBD2. There are 16 residues in the CDR3. Germline assignment: CDR1 SGHTA and CDR2 FQGTGA. The sequenced CDR3 bases are TGTGCCAGCAGCTTAAGGGCTAGCGGGGGTGGGGTGACG. Translation: CASSLRASGGGVT. The whole CDR3 reads CASSLRASGGGVTQYF.

Regarding this clone: The read terminates 3 residues ahead of where the CDR3 ends, so the germline J gene completes it. The rearrangement uses TRBV7-3 and TRBJ2-1, with a weak D call TRBD2 (6 bases). The germline V gene has CDR1 SGHTA and CDR2 FQGTGA. V was cut by 4 bases and J by 5 bases, with 12 bases left in between. The CDR3 has 14 amino acids. CDR3 DNA (partial): TGTGCCAGCAGCTCCTACCCGGGGGACAATGAG. Translated, it gives CASSSYPGDNE. The entire CDR3 protein is CASSSYPGDNEQFF.

A remark on this clone: The read ends 3 residues early relative to the CDR3; the germline J gene fills the gap. V usage is TRBV11-2 and J usage is TRBJ1-4; D is perhaps TRBD1 (5 bases). Germline CDR1 SGHAT, CDR2 FQNNGV. This CDR3 has 15 amino acids. The CDR3 here is CASSFQASGANVLFF. The sequenced CDR3 bases are TGTGCCAGCAGCTTCCAGGCCTCTGGGGCCAACGTA.

The part of the CDR3 DNA that was read is TGTGCCAGCAGCTTAAACAGGGGACCCCAAGAGACC. Translating gives CASSLNRGPQET. The whole CDR3 protein reads CASSLNRGPQETQYF. V usage is TRBV7-6 and J usage is TRBJ2-5, with TRBD1 matching over 7 bases. The read terminates 3 residues ahead of where the CDR3 ends, so the germline J gene completes it. From germline, CDR1 is SGHVS and CDR2 FNYEAQ. CDR3 length equals 15 residues. V lost 2 bases and J lost 1; bases outside the gene matches: 4.

To note about this clone: The read finishes 3 residues shy of the CDR3 end, and the germline J gene is used to complete it. The chain carries TRBV30 and TRBJ1-2, with D unresolved. Germline CDR1 is GTSNPN and CDR2 is SVGIG (reference sequence). The CDR3 is 12 residues long. The CDR3 sequence is CAWSDSGDDYTF. Partial CDR3 DNA: TGTGCCTGGAGTGATAGCGGCGATGAC.

With respect to this clone: The read gets to within 3 residues of the CDR3 end, and the germline J gene fills in the rest. This rearrangement joins TRBV5-1 to TRBJ2-5; 10 bases are a match to TRBD1. Germline V gene data show CDR1 as SGHRS and CDR2 as YFSETQ. The CDR3 has 16 amino acids. V shed 4 bases, J shed 1 base, and the junction held 7 bases outside the gene matches. Incomplete CDR3 DNA: TGCGCCAGCAGCCGATCTGGGACAGGGGCCCAAGAGACC. Amino acids: CASSRSGTGAQET. The CDR3 in full is CASSRSGTGAQETQYF.

About this clone itself: The observed sequence ends 3 residues before the CDR3 terminus, with the missing tail filled in from the germline J gene. The rearrangement links TRBV2 to TRBJ2-1, with 13 bases aligning to TRBD2. The J segment lost 7 bases and the V segment lost 5 bases, leaving 5 bases of the junction unmatched. There are 15 residues in the CDR3. Germline V gene sequence: CDR1 SNHLY, CDR2 FYNNEI. The CDR3 is CASSWGLAGKNEQFF. CDR3 DNA (partial): TGTGCCAGCAGTTGGGGACTAGCGGGAAAAAATGAG.

In the case of this clone: The CDR3 goes on 3 residues after the read ends, and that part is filled in from the germline J gene. The chain joins TRBV18 to TRBJ1-2; the match to TRBD1 covers 7 bases. Germline V gives CDR1 KGHSH, CDR2 LQKENI. This CDR3 contains 13 residues. The sequenced CDR3 bases are TGTGCCAGCTCACCCGGACAGGACAGGGGC. As protein: CASSPGQDRG. The whole CDR3 sequence is CASSPGQDRGYTF.

About this clone: The read falls 3 residues short of the CDR3 end, and the missing part is taken from the germline J gene. The rearrangement links TRBV6-2 or TRBV6-3 to TRBJ1-1, with TRBD1 matching 7 bases. CDR3 length equals 11 residues. CDR1 is MNHEY, CDR2 SVGEGT, per germline. The DNA read from the CDR3 is TGTGCCAGCAGTTATACAGGGGTA. Translating it yields CASSYTGV. The whole CDR3 sequence reads CASSYTGVAFF.